The entry that follows covers one TCR beta chain sequence. These data originate in a study of blood T cell repertoires in COVID-19. Study overall: The United States, Italy and Spain supplied acute and convalescent COVID-19 samples. T cells, B-cell-depleted T cells, or PBMCs provided the cDNA or gDNA that served as material.

The trim removed 0 bases at V and 2 bases at J, leaving 7 bases unmatched. The germline CDR1 and CDR2 sequences are LGHDT and YNNKEL (reference sequence). The CDR3 covers 17 residues. In the original workflow: Reference gene primers were amplified, and this amplification served to estimate nucleated cell counts. Profiling relied on immunoSEQ multiplex PCR, and the TCRdb table lists in-frame clones only, not all of them. The V and J calls and clone size are taken from that table; D and trimming were inferred from the DNA. This table has roughly 200,000 clones, around nine tenths appearing once. The clonotype originates from a man aged 35-49 years with active or convalescent COVID-19. Sequencing was performed on peripheral blood. The chain combines TRBV3-1 (or the pseudogene TRBV3-2) with TRBJ2-3; 8 bases are shared with TRBD2. The CDR3 here is CASSQDPLAAVTDTQYF. The CDR3 DNA sequence: TGTGCCAGCAGCCAAGACCCACTAGCGGCGGTCACAGATACGCAGTATTTT.